Sequencing of this T cell receptor (beta chain) was carried out in a study of OX40 agonist ivuxolimab in advanced cancers. Trimming removed 2 bases from V and 6 bases from J, with 11 bases in between. Germline V lookup: CDR1 SGHAT, CDR2 FQNNGV. CDR3 length: 14 amino acids. Assay: immunoSEQ multiplex PCR; the TCRdb copy retains only in-frame clones and omits some. The data show approximately 19,000 clones, around 80% seen once. The clonotype was recovered from an adult with an advanced solid tumor such as melanoma, head and neck, liver or kidney cancer. The material was CD4+ or CD8+ T cells sorted from blood, obtained in a trial of the OX40 agonist ivuxolimab. The V gene is TRBV11-2, the J gene TRBJ1-5; D might be TRBD1 (5 bases). This CDR3 reads CASSLSRGAQPQHF. DNA of the CDR3: TGTGCCAGCAGCTTATCGAGAGGGGCTCAGCCCCAGCATTTT.